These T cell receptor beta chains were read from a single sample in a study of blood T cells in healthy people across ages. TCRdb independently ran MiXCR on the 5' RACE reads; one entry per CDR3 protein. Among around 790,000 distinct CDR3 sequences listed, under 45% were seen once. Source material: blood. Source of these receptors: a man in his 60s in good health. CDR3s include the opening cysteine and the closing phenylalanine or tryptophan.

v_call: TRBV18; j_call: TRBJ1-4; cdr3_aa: CASSPPQTPGEKLFF
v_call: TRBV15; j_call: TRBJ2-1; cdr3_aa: CATTYDRGRLNEQFF
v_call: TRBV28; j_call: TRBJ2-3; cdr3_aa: CASSSKKAGASTSSTDTQYF
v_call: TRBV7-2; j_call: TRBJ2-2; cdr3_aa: CASSLTRNTGELFF
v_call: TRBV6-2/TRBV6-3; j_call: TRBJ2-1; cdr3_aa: CASRITSGVPYNEQFF
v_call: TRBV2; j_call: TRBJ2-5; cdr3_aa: CASSGPLGRQETQYF
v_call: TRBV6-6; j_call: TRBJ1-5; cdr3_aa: CASSPFGIRDYSNQPQHF
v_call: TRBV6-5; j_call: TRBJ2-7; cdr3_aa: CASSPASRTGSYEQYF
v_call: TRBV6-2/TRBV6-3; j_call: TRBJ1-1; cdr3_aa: CASSYPGYVMNTEAFF
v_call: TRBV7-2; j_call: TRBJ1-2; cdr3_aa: CASSLVSGGGYGYTF
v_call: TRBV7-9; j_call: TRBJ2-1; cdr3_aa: CASRMARFNEQFF
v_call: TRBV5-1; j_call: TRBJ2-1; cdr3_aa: CASSSGLAGGRNEQFF
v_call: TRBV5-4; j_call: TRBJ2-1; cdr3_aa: CASSLEIRTPNEQFF
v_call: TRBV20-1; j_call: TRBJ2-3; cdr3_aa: CSAQGPIKGTDTQYF
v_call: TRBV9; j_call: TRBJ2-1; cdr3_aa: CASSVGTSGVYNEQFF
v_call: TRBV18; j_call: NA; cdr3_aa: CASSRRGQQETQYF
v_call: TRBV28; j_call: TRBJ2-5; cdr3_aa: CASSPADYYGTQYF
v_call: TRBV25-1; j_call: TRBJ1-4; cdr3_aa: CASGSQETNEKLFF
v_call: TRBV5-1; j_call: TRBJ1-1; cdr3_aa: CASSPTGGAAFF
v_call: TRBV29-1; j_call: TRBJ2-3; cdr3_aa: CSDYRIDTQYF
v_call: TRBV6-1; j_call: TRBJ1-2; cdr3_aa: CASSSAGTPGLTWGYTF
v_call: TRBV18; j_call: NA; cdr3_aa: CASSHPTGHPYEQYF
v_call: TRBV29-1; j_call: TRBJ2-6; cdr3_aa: CSVDTGMGANVLTF
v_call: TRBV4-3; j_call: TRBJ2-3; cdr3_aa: CVSSQDRGSDTQYF